This entry is about one T cell receptor (beta chain). The entry originates in a study of blood T cell repertoires in COVID-19. The V and J ends lost 4 bases and 1 base respectively, with 14 bases between them. The CDR3 totals 15 residues. CDR1 SGHDT and CDR2 YYEEEE come from the germline V gene. TCRdb's copy holds only in-frame clones and misses some; the assay was immunoSEQ multiplex PCR. The repertoire includes over 350,000 clones, around 88% of them detected once, and 4% to 5.5% sits in the top ten. This chain uses TRBV5-6 with TRBJ1-1; possibly TRBD1 for D (5 bases). The clonotype originates from a woman in her 30s with acute or convalescent COVID-19. The source material was peripheral blood. The CDR3 DNA reads TGTGCCAGCAGCCGGCAGGGAACCCGGAACACTGAAGCTTTCTTT. Protein sequence: CASSRQGTRNTEAFF.